The rows below give T cell receptor beta chains drawn from one sample of a study of T cell responses to AZD1222 COVID-19 vaccine. Some clones are missing from TCRdb's copy, which holds only in-frame ones; the method was immunoSEQ multiplex PCR. This sample carries roughly 180,000 clones, roughly nine tenths of them seen once, and the ten largest clones take roughly 1.4%. The sequencing used peripheral blood, collected 28 days after the second AZD1222 dose. These receptors originate from an adult who received the AZD1222 COVID-19 vaccine. Both conserved end residues are part of each CDR3. Each record gives: D gene, J gene, V gene, clone size, CDR3 DNA, CDR3 protein. The D gene is left open where the match is weak. Only some rows state a clone size, as once, few, many or a class for expanded clones.

TRBD1 | TRBJ1-5 | TRBV28 | NA | TGTGCCAGCAGTTACCCTGGACAGGGCAATCAGCCCCAGCATTTT | CASSYPGQGNQPQHF
NA | TRBJ1-6 | TRBV19 | once | TGTGCCAGTAGTAGAGATATTGGTCCGGGTTCACCCCTCCACTTT | CASSRDIGPGSPLHF
NA | TRBJ1-1 | TRBV5-1 | few | TGCGCCAGCAGCTTGGGGGCAGGGAGGTCCACTGAAGCTTTCTTT | CASSLGAGRSTEAFF
TRBD1 | TRBJ1-1 | TRBV10-2 | NA | TGCGCCAGCAGACCCGATAGGGGGCTAGGAGCTTTCTTT | CASRPDRGLGAFF
NA | TRBJ1-1 | TRBV7-9 | NA | TGTGCCAGCAGCTTAGCAGGGGGACGGAACACTGAAGCTTTCTTT | CASSLAGGRNTEAFF
TRBD2 | TRBJ2-7 | TRBV7-2 | NA | TGTGCCAGCGGTCCTGGAACTAGCGGGACTTACGAGCAGTACTTC | CASGPGTSGTYEQYF
TRBD2 | TRBJ2-1 | TRBV27 | NA | TGTGCCAGCAGTCAGGGGACTAGCGGGACATACAATGAGCAGTTCTTC | CASSQGTSGTYNEQFF
NA | TRBJ2-1 | TRBV4-3 | NA | TGCGCCAGCAGCGGATGGGGAGGAAATGAGCAGTTCTTC | CASSGWGGNEQFF
NA | TRBJ2-1 | TRBV13 | once | TGTGCCAGCAGCCCAGCAGGGGATTCCAATGAGCAGTTCTTC | CASSPAGDSNEQFF
NA | TRBJ1-1 | TRBV30 | NA | TGTGCCTGGAGTGTGTCTGGCGGTAACACTGAAGCTTTCTTT | CAWSVSGGNTEAFF
NA | TRBJ1-6 | TRBV5-1 | once | TGCGCCAGCAGCTTGGGGGGTAGAACAGGCTCACCCCTCCACTTT | CASSLGGRTGSPLHF
TRBD2 | TRBJ2-5 | TRBV7-2 | NA | TGTGCCAGCAGCCCATTGCGGCGGGGGGGCCCAGAGACCCAGTACTTC | CASSPLRRGGPETQYF
NA | TRBJ1-1 | TRBV11-2 | NA | TGTGCCAGCAGCTTAGCGGGTCGCACTGAAGCTTTCTTT | CASSLAGRTEAFF
NA | TRBJ2-6 | TRBV7-3 | NA | TGTGCCAGCAGCCGAACCAGCTCTGGGGCCAACGTCCTGACTTTC | CASSRTSSGANVLTF
TRBD2 | TRBJ2-7 | TRBV7-9 | NA | TGTGCCAGCAGCTCCCCTCTGTTACCCGGGACTACCTACTCCTACGAGCAGTACTTC | CASSSPLLPGTTYSYEQYF
TRBD2 | TRBJ2-7 | TRBV2 | many | TGTGCCAGCAGCTGGGAGGGGGAGCAGTACTTC | CASSWEGEQYF
NA | TRBJ1-1 | TRBV5-4 | NA | TGTGCCAGCAGCCTGGACAGCCTGAACACTGAAGCTTTCTTT | CASSLDSLNTEAFF
NA | TRBJ2-5 | TRBV5-5 | NA | TGTGCCAGCAGCTTAGGACAGCCCGGGGAGACCCAGTACTTC | CASSLGQPGETQYF
NA | TRBJ2-3 | TRBV11-3 | once | TGTGCCAGCAGCTCCAGGGGTGATACGCAGTATTTT | CASSSRGDTQYF
NA | TRBJ1-2 | TRBV29-1 | NA | TGCAGCGTTGAGGCGGGGGGTGGCTACACCTTC | CSVEAGGGYTF
NA | TRBJ2-7 | TRBV5-4 | NA | TGTGCCAGCAGCTTAGTAACGGGACCGGACTACGAGCAGTACTTC | CASSLVTGPDYEQYF
NA | TRBJ2-7 | TRBV20-1 | NA | TGCAGTGCTAGTGAAGGGACCCTAGCGAGAAACTACGAGCAGTACTTC | CSASEGTLARNYEQYF
NA | TRBJ2-2 | TRBV13 | once | TGTGCCAGCAGCGCGCCGACCGGGGAGCTGTTTTTT | CASSAPTGELFF
TRBD1 | TRBJ1-1 | TRBV4-1 | NA | TGCGCCAGCAGTTATGGACAGGGGAACACTGAAGCTTTCTTT | CASSYGQGNTEAFF